What follows describes a single T cell receptor (beta chain). The antigen is not known. This record comes from a study of CD8+CD57+ T cells in acquired aplastic anemia. Study background: There were 11 million or so reads, on average, for CD4+ cells from healthy donors.

Germline V gene lookup returns CDR1 SGHTA and CDR2 FQGNSA. Losses at the gene ends were 1 base for V and 13 bases for J; bases not matched to a gene: 12. CDR3 size: 14 residues. Study-wide findings and caveats: Fewer than 35 sequences, all CD8+ CDR3, were shared between patients and controls.

Genomic DNA, the template, was used for profiling of the TCR beta VDJ and CDR3. One entry per CDR3 protein, called by TCRdb with MiXCR from the reads. The sample lists about 420,000 distinct CDR3 sequences, 55% to 70% seen once, with approximately 3.9% in the top ten. The chain joins TRBV7-2 to TRBJ2-7; 8 nucleotides align to TRBD1. The material sequenced was sorted CD4+, CD8+, or CD8+CD57+ T cells (not recorded which) from PBMCs. The receptor was derived from a human donor in good health, serving as a control. CDR3 nucleotide sequence: TGTGCCAGCAGCTTAGGCGGAGGACAGGGAGGAGGCTACTTC. This sequence encodes CASSLGGGQGGGYF.